This is a list of T cell receptor beta chains from one sample in a study of Ad26.COV2.S vaccination and SARS-CoV-2 variants. Sequencing was performed with immunoSEQ multiplex PCR; in TCRdb, only in-frame clones are kept and a portion is missing. The profile shows about 350,000 clones, approximately 90% of them singletons. The source material was peripheral blood, sampled after recovery from COVID-19. These receptors were collected from a human donor who had recovered from COVID-19. Each CDR3 is given with its conserved first and last residue. The order of the fields is D gene, clone size, J gene, V gene, CDR3 DNA, CDR3 protein. The D gene is left open where the match is weak. Clone size is given for some rows only: seen once, a few or many times, or a class if the clone is expanded.

NA,NA,TRBJ1-2,TRBV12-3/TRBV12-4,TGTGCCAGCAGTTTATACAAGTATGGCTACACCTTC,CASSLYKYGYTF
TRBD1,NA,TRBJ2-5,TRBV19,TGTGCCAGTAGCCGGACAGGGTCCCAAGAGACCCAGTACTTC,CASSRTGSQETQYF
TRBD1,NA,TRBJ2-7,TRBV29-1,TGCAGCGTCCTTAGTCCGACAGGGCTGAGCGAGCAGTACTTC,CSVLSPTGLSEQYF
NA,NA,TRBJ1-4,TRBV7-6,TGTGCCAGCAGCCCAGGAGGGGCGTTGAATGAAAAACTGTTTTTT,CASSPGGALNEKLFF
TRBD1,NA,TRBJ1-5,TRBV6-5,TGTGCCAGCAGTACCGGGACAGTTAGCAATCAGCCCCAGCATTTT,CASSTGTVSNQPQHF
NA,NA,TRBJ2-5,TRBV9,TGTGCCAGCAGCGCCCTGGGACGGAACCAAGAGACCCAGTACTTC,CASSALGRNQETQYF
NA,NA,TRBJ2-7,TRBV12-5,TGTGCTAGTGGTTTGGTACGAGGGGAGCAGTACTTC,CASGLVRGEQYF
TRBD2,NA,TRBJ2-5,TRBV3-1/TRBV3-2,TGTGCCAGCAGCCAAGATAGTTGGGTAGCGGGGGGGCGAGAGACCCAGTACTTC,CASSQDSWVAGGRETQYF
NA,NA,TRBJ1-2,TRBV19,TGTGCCAGTAGTATACTGGGCCCGGGCGAAGGGAATGGCTACACCTTC,CASSILGPGEGNGYTF
NA,NA,TRBJ2-1,TRBV23-1,TGCGCCAGCAGCCAACAGGGACCTAACTCCTACAATGAGCAGTTCTTC,CASSQQGPNSYNEQFF
NA,NA,TRBJ1-1,TRBV12-3/TRBV12-4,TGTGCCAGCAGTTTAGCGCGTGTTAAAGAAGCTTTCTTT,CASSLARVKEAFF
NA,NA,TRBJ1-1,TRBV6-2/TRBV6-3,TGTGCCAGCAGTTATTTGGGGTGGAGCAGTGAAGCTTTCTTT,CASSYLGWSSEAFF
TRBD1,NA,TRBJ2-7,TRBV7-9,TGTGCCAGCAGCTCCGGACAGGGAGGTCTGAACGAGCAGTACTTC,CASSSGQGGLNEQYF
NA,NA,TRBJ1-2,TRBV29-1,TGCAGCGTTGACAGTGTGAGGGGATATGGCTACACCTTC,CSVDSVRGYGYTF
NA,NA,TRBJ1-1,TRBV14,TGTGCCAGCAGCCTGGAGTGGAACACTGAAGCTTTCTTT,CASSLEWNTEAFF
NA,NA,TRBJ2-7,TRBV19,TGTGCCAGTAGTATCGTGGACAGAGACGAGCAGTACTTC,CASSIVDRDEQYF
TRBD1,NA,TRBJ1-4,TRBV11-2,TGTGCCAGCAGCTTAGGGAGGGACAGGCAACTGTTTTTT,CASSLGRDRQLFF
TRBD1,NA,TRBJ1-2,TRBV12-3/TRBV12-4,TGTGCCAGCTCGACAGGGAACTATGGCTACACCTTC,CASSTGNYGYTF
NA,many,TRBJ1-2,TRBV27,TGTGCCAGCAGTTCTTCAGGGTATTTCTATGGCTACACCTTC,CASSSSGYFYGYTF
NA,NA,TRBJ2-2,TRBV5-1,TGCGCCAGCAGCTACAGGAGAACGACGAACACCGGGGAGCTGTTTTTT,CASSYRRTTNTGELFF
NA,NA,TRBJ1-5,TRBV27,TGTGCCAGCAGTTGGGGGGGAGTCGGGCCCCAGCATTTT,CASSWGGVGPQHF
NA,NA,TRBJ2-3,TRBV29-1,TGCAGCGTTGGTCCCGGGAGCGCAGATACGCAGTATTTT,CSVGPGSADTQYF
TRBD1,NA,TRBJ1-2,TRBV10-3,TGTGCCATCAGTGAGATTTGGAGGACAGGGGAGCGGGGCGGCTACACCTTC,CAISEIWRTGERGGYTF
NA,NA,TRBJ2-5,TRBV9,TGTGCCAGCAGCGTAGGGGTTAGCAGTAGAGAGACCCAGTACTTC,CASSVGVSSRETQYF
TRBD1,NA,TRBJ2-7,TRBV7-2,TGTGCCAGCAGCCGCGTAGACCGGAACCGGGACAGGGTTTTAAACTTC,CASSRVDRNRDRVLNF
NA,NA,TRBJ2-1,TRBV9,TGTGCCAGCAGCGTAACCGCTTCGTACAATGAGCAGTTCTTC,CASSVTASYNEQFF
TRBD1,NA,TRBJ2-2,TRBV7-2,TGTGCCAGCAGCTCCCCGGGACAGTACCTAATTGGGGAGCTGTTTTTT,CASSSPGQYLIGELFF
NA,NA,TRBJ1-1,TRBV2,TGTGCCAGCAGCTCCCGGGAGGCCACTGAAGCTTTCTTT,CASSSREATEAFF
TRBD2,once,TRBJ2-3,TRBV9,TGTGCCAGCAGCGTAAGGCCTAGCGGGGTCGTGCATACGCAGTATTTT,CASSVRPSGVVHTQYF
NA,NA,TRBJ2-7,TRBV29-1,TGCAGCGTTGTCGGGTCCGTGGACGAGCAGTACTTC,CSVVGSVDEQYF
NA,NA,TRBJ2-3,TRBV13,TGTGCCAGCAGCTTAGTCGGGAGAACAGATACGCAGTATTTT,CASSLVGRTDTQYF
NA,NA,TRBJ2-1,TRBV10-3,TGTGCCATCAGTGAGATAAACAGGGTCAATGAGCAGTTCTTC,CAISEINRVNEQFF
NA,NA,TRBJ2-2,TRBV29-1,TGCAGCGTGGGAGAGAGGCGGCTGGGCACCGGGGAGCTGTTTTTT,CSVGERRLGTGELFF